The clone carrying this T cell receptor beta chain appeared a single time. Its antigen is not identified. Assay: immunoSEQ multiplex PCR; the TCRdb copy retains only in-frame clones and omits some. The sample shows around 14,000 clones, less than 85% of them seen only once. Noted time point: roughly ten-day in vitro stimulation with candidate neoantigen peptide 5. These data come from a study of PD-1 blockade in mismatch repair-deficient tumors. The CDR3 sequence is 15 residues long. Germline V CDR1 and CDR2: SGHRS, YFSETQ. Unmatched junction bases numbered 2, after V lost 3 bases and J lost 0 bases. This material consisted of cells cultured in vitro, taken from a patient treated with pembrolizumab. The chain couples TRBV5-1 to TRBJ2-3, with TRBD1 matching 9 bases. The origin of this receptor is an adult with mismatch repair-deficient cancer. The CDR3 is CASSSQGASTDTQYF. The CDR3 DNA is TGCGCCAGCAGCTCACAGGGGGCTAGCACAGATACGCAGTATTTT.